A single sample is the source of the 15 T cell receptor beta chains below, sequenced in a study of cytomegalovirus exposure and HLA in healthy donors. PCR used 60 Vbeta primers and 13 Jbeta primers. Profiling relied on immunoSEQ multiplex PCR, and the TCRdb table lists in-frame clones only, not all of them. The sample records around 150,000 clones, 65% to 80% being singletons. The material sequenced was PBMCs. Receptors originate from a female donor in good health and CMV-seronegative.

V and J are TRBV6-6 and TRBJ2-5; D gene ambiguous. The germline CDR1 and CDR2 sequences are MNHNY and SVGAGI (reference sequence). V was clipped by 0 bases and J by 3 bases, with 11 bases between them. The length of the CDR3 is 15 residues. CDR3 loop: CASSYSPRFEETQYF. For the CDR3, the DNA is TGTGCCAGCAGTTACTCGCCCCGGTTTGAAGAGACCCAGTACTTC.

The sample holds a few counts of this clone. This sequence joins TRBV5-1 and TRBJ2-2; D is ambiguous. This CDR3 contains 13 residues. Trimming removed 0 bases from V and 4 bases from J, with 4 bases in between. Germline-derived CDR1 and CDR2 are SGHRS and YFSETQ. The CDR3 loop is CASSLDGTGELFF. DNA of the CDR3: TGCGCCAGCAGCTTGGACGGCACCGGGGAGCTGTTTTTT.

The gene calls are TRBV5-1 and TRBJ2-5; 9 bases match TRBD1. CDR3 length: 15 amino acids. The junction had 7 bases not matched to a gene; V was cut back by 3 bases and J by 4 bases. CDR1 and CDR2 from the germline V gene are SGHRS and YFSETQ. CDR3 loop: CASSSTGGNGETQYF. In DNA form, the CDR3 reads TGCGCCAGCAGCTCAACAGGGGGCAATGGAGAGACCCAGTACTTC.

V gene TRBV6-1 combines with J gene TRBJ2-7; TRBD2 matches 10 bases. J was trimmed by 1 base and V by 7 bases; bases with no gene match: 4. Germline lookup yields CDR1 MNHNS and CDR2 SASEGT. This CDR3 has 14 amino acids. The CDR3 reads CASKTSGPSYEQYF. The DNA of the CDR3 is TGTGCCAGCAAGACTAGCGGGCCTTCCTACGAGCAGTACTTC.

The V call is TRBV10-3, the J call TRBJ1-1, with a possible D match to TRBD1 (6 bases). Germline CDR1 and CDR2: ENHRY and SYGVKD. The V and J ends lost 5 bases and 0 bases respectively, with 13 bases between them. The CDR3 is 15 amino acids. This chain's CDR3 is CAISQFKGVNTEAFF. CDR3 sequence (DNA): TGTGCCATCAGTCAGTTCAAGGGGGTGAACACTGAAGCTTTCTTT.

This clone has just one count. The V gene is TRBV5-1, the J gene TRBJ2-1, with 7 bases identical to TRBD1. Losses at the gene ends were 4 bases for V and 1 base for J; bases not matched to a gene: 8. The CDR3 contains 16 residues. CDR1 is SGHRS and CDR2 is YFSETQ in the germline V gene. DNA of the CDR3: TGCGCCAGCAGCGCCTCCGGGACAGTATCCTACAATGAGCAGTTCTTC. Translated: CASSASGTVSYNEQFF.

This clone appeared a few times. V and J are TRBV5-1 and TRBJ2-2; a weak D match, TRBD2 (5 bases). Germline CDR1 SGHRS, CDR2 YFSETQ. V lost 0 bases, J lost 4 bases, and 7 bases lay in between. The CDR3 covers 14 residues. The DNA of the CDR3 is TGCGCCAGCAGCTTGGCCCGGGGCACCGGGGAGCTGTTTTTT. It translates to CASSLARGTGELFF.

V is TRBV9 and J is TRBJ1-2, with 8 nucleotides matching TRBD1. This CDR3 is 16 amino acids long. The V gene end was trimmed by 3 bases and the J gene end by 8 bases; junction bases not matched to a gene: 15. Germline V gene lookup returns CDR1 SGDLS and CDR2 YYNGEE. As DNA, the CDR3 is TGTGCCAGCAGCGACCTACCAGGACAGGGAGGGCAAGGCTACACCTTC. Its protein product is CASSDLPGQGGQGYTF.

The sample holds one count of this clone. This chain links TRBV9 with TRBJ2-3; TRBD2 matches at 8 bases. The V gene end was trimmed by 0 bases and the J gene end by 2 bases; junction bases not matched to a gene: 8. In germline, CDR1 is SGDLS, CDR2 YYNGEE. This CDR3 contains 17 residues. CDR3 protein: CASSVAASGGYTDTQYF. CDR3 nucleotide sequence: TGTGCCAGCAGCGTAGCTGCAAGCGGGGGCTACACAGATACGCAGTATTTT. The full variable domain, rest sourced from reference TRBV9 and TRBJ2-3, is DSGVTQTPKHLITATGQRVTLRCSPRSGDLSVYWYQQSLDQGLQFLIQYYNGEERAKGNILERFSAQQFPDLHSELNLSSLELGDSALYFCASSVAASGGYTDTQYFGPGTRLTVL.

The V call is TRBV5-1, the J call TRBJ1-6; no reliable D call. CDR3 length equals 14 residues. The germline V gene encodes CDR1 SGHRS and CDR2 YFSETQ. Trimming took 4 bases from V and 0 from J, leaving 5 bases between them. Here the CDR3 reads CASSESSYNSPLHF. CDR3 DNA: TGCGCCAGCAGCGAGAGCTCCTATAATTCACCCCTCCACTTT.

The V and J genes are TRBV5-1 and TRBJ2-5, with 12 bases fitting TRBD2. The length of the CDR3 is 16 residues. V dropped 3 bases and J dropped 1; count of bases not matched to a gene: 4. The germline CDR1 and CDR2 sequences are SGHRS and YFSETQ. The CDR3 DNA is TGCGCCAGCAGCTCCGGACTAGCGGGATTCCAAGAGACCCAGTACTTC. Its protein product is CASSSGLAGFQETQYF.

V usage is TRBV5-6 and J usage is TRBJ2-3, with 8 bases that match TRBD1. J lost 2 bases, V lost 2 bases, and 7 bases had no gene match. Looked up from germline, CDR1 is SGHDT and CDR2 is YYEEEE. The CDR3 loop spans 16 amino acids. The CDR3: CASSFVSGGPTDTQYF. CDR3 bases: TGTGCCAGCAGCTTTGTCTCAGGGGGCCCCACAGATACGCAGTATTTT.

The J gene is TRBJ2-7, the V gene TRBV18; 8 bases match TRBD2. The germline V gene encodes CDR1 KGHSH and CDR2 LQKENI. The CDR3 totals 15 residues. V dropped 3 bases and J dropped 3; count of bases not matched to a gene: 7. CDR3 region: CASSPVLAGNYEQYF. The DNA for the CDR3 is TGTGCCAGCTCACCGGTGCTAGCGGGTAACTACGAGCAGTACTTC.

The chain joins TRBV25-1 to TRBJ2-7; 7 nucleotides agree with TRBD1. The germline V gene encodes CDR1 MGHDK and CDR2 SYGVNS. CDR3 length: 15 residues. After removal of 7 bases from V and 0 bases from J, the junction contained 9 bases not matched to a gene. This CDR3 reads CASKGQVRSSYEQYF. The CDR3 DNA reads TGTGCCAGCAAAGGACAGGTCAGGAGCTCCTACGAGCAGTACTTC.

This clone was observed a few times. The J gene is TRBJ1-1, the V gene TRBV7-2; D unclear. V lost 1 base and J lost 2, with 5 bases in between. Germline CDR1 reads SGHTA; CDR2 reads FQGNSA. This CDR3 region has 13 residues. The CDR3 DNA sequence: TGTGCCAGCAGCTTAGGGCACAACACTGAAGCTTTCTTT. Translation gives CASSLGHNTEAFF.